The 9 T cell receptor beta chains below all came from one sample that was sequenced in a study of T-cell memory formation after mild COVID-19. TCRdb reprocessed the 5' RACE reads with MiXCR, giving one entry per CDR3 protein. The data hold 190,000 or so distinct CDR3 sequences, with 10% to 13% observed a single time. The sample comprised PBMCs or a T cell subset sorted from them (not recorded which). Receptors originate from a man younger than 35 who had mild COVID-19 (a few samples of this study predate the infection). Cell type and time point are not known.

This clonotype was seen a handful of times. The genes are TRBV12-3 or TRBV12-4 and TRBJ2-5, with D possibly being TRBD1 (6 bases). The V gene lost 5 bases and the J gene lost 0 bases, with 10 bases spanning the gap. This CDR3 is built from 14 residues. The DNA of the CDR3 is TGTGCCAGCAGTAATCAGGGGTACCAAGAGACCCAGTACTTC. Its protein product is CASSNQGYQETQYF.

V gene TRBV7-2 combines with J gene TRBJ1-3; unclear D gene. Germline V lookup: CDR1 SGHTA, CDR2 FQGNSA. The CDR3 runs to 16 residues. The V end was cut by 5 bases, the J end by 0 bases, with 14 bases between. The CDR3, as DNA: TGTGCCAGCAGCCTCCGGGCAGCCAGCTCTGGAAACACCATATATTTT. Amino acid sequence: CASSLRAASSGNTIYF.

This clonotype appeared many times. The rearrangement joins TRBV7-2 to TRBJ2-3; weak D call: TRBD2 (8 bases). The CDR3 totals 17 residues. Looked up from germline, CDR1 is SGHTA and CDR2 is FQGNSA. Between the trimmed V and J ends, which lost 2 bases and 1 base, there was a span of 16 bases. The DNA of the CDR3 is TGTGCCAGCAGCTTAAACCCCGGGAGGGGGCGCACAGATACGCAGTATTTT. Encoded protein: CASSLNPGRGRTDTQYF.

This chain joins TRBV4-1 and TRBJ1-1; a possible D gene is TRBD1 (5 bases). This CDR3 contains 15 residues. Trimming removed 0 bases at V and 4 bases at J, with 12 bases between. CDR1 is MGHRA and CDR2 is YSYEKL in the germline V gene. The CDR3 DNA reads as TGCGCCAGCAGCCAAGATTGGGGGGATGGCACTGAAGCTTTCTTT. This gives the protein CASSQDWGDGTEAFF.

J is TRBJ2-3 and V is TRBV28; a possible D gene is TRBD2 (6 bases). CDR3 length: 13 amino acids. Germline assignment: CDR1 MDHEN and CDR2 SYDVKM. V was pared by 6 bases and J by 0 bases, with 7 bases between. The chain's CDR3 is CASRDYSTDTQYF. In DNA, the CDR3 is TGTGCCAGCAGGGACTATAGCACAGATACGCAGTATTTT.

The V gene is TRBV2, the J gene TRBJ2-2; D is tentatively TRBD1 or TRBD2 (5 bases each). The CDR3 covers 15 residues. The V end lost 8 bases, the J end lost 6 bases, and 19 bases lay between the germline ends. Looked up from germline, CDR1 is SNHLY and CDR2 is FYNNEI. CDR3: CASEARVDGAGELFF. CDR3 sequence (DNA): TGTGCCAGCGAGGCCAGGGTCGACGGGGCCGGGGAGCTGTTTTTT.

The rearrangement links TRBV9 to TRBJ2-1; D remains unclear. This CDR3 is built from 15 residues. V was shortened by 4 bases and J by 0 bases, with 11 bases between the two germline ends. Germline loops: CDR1 SGDLS, CDR2 YYNGEE. Here the CDR3 reads CASSTLPSSYNEQFF. The CDR3 DNA reads as TGTGCCAGCAGCACCCTCCCAAGCTCCTACAATGAGCAGTTCTTC.

The V gene is TRBV7-2, the J gene TRBJ2-3, with a possible D match to TRBD1 (5 bases). This CDR3 is built from 14 residues. CDR1 is SGHTA, CDR2 FQGNSA, per germline. Trimming cost V 5 bases and J 2 bases, with 11 bases left between them. CDR3 in amino acids: CASSRKGITDTQYF. In DNA form, the CDR3 reads TGTGCCAGCAGCCGAAAGGGGATCACAGATACGCAGTATTTT.

The chain carries TRBV14 and TRBJ2-2, with 7 bases aligning to TRBD2. The CDR3 totals 15 residues. V gave up 2 bases and J gave up 5 bases; unmatched junction bases: 5. CDR1 is SGHDN, CDR2 FVKESK, per germline. CDR3 nucleotides: TGTGCCAGCAGCCAAATCACGGGGGGAACCGGGGAGCTGTTTTTT. It yields the protein CASSQITGGTGELFF.